These 9 T cell receptor beta chains originate from one sample sequenced in a study of blood T cells in healthy people across ages. A second PCR of 7 to 11 cycles used a sample-barcoded 5' primer and a J-beta primer mix. MiXCR, run by TCRdb on the 5' RACE reads, gives a single entry per CDR3 protein. This sample yields hundreds of thousands of distinct CDR3 sequences, of which roughly 50% are seen a single time; 41% belongs to the top ten. Sample: blood. The receptors here all came from a man of 80 years or more in good health.

The rearrangement joins TRBV6-5 to TRBJ1-2; D uncertain. The germline CDR1 and CDR2 sequences are MNHEY and SVGAGI. Trimming left V 5 bases short and J 8 bases short, with 15 bases between. The CDR3 spans 13 residues. CDR3 region: CASSLVGESGYTF. CDR3 sequence (DNA): TGTGCCAGCAGTCTGGTGGGTGAGAGCGGCTACACCTTC.

The rearrangement uses TRBV10-3 and TRBJ2-1, with D perhaps TRBD1 (6 bases). The V and J ends lost 2 bases and 3 bases respectively, with 14 bases between them. CDR1 and CDR2 (germline): ENHRY, SYGVKD. This CDR3 has 16 residues. CDR3 sequence reads: CAISEPRGSGYNEQFF. Here the CDR3 DNA reads TGTGCCATCAGTGAGCCCAGGGGTTCTGGCTACAATGAGCAGTTCTTC.

The CDR3: CSARDPASTYEQYF. CDR3 sequence (DNA): TGCAGTGCTAGAGACCCAGCGTCCACCTACGAGCAGTACTTC. The chain is built from TRBV20-1 and TRBJ2-7; D is unresolved. The V gene lost 0 bases and the J gene lost 2 bases, with 11 bases spanning the gap. The CDR3 extends over 14 amino acids. The germline CDR1 and CDR2 sequences are DFQATT and SNEGSKA (reference sequence).

The rearrangement uses TRBV20-1 and TRBJ2-5, with a possible D match to TRBD2 (6 bases). Trimming pared 4 bases from V and 1 base from J, leaving 16 bases between. This CDR3 has 15 amino acids. Per germline, CDR1 DFQATT and CDR2 SNEGSKA (reference sequence). The CDR3 DNA reads TGCAGTGCTACTCGCATGGGGACTTCCCAAGAGACCCAGTACTTC. Translated, it gives CSATRMGTSQETQYF.

This chain connects TRBV24-1 to TRBJ2-5; maybe TRBD1 (6 bases). The germline V and J ends were trimmed by 4 bases and 2 bases, with 13 bases remaining between them. The CDR3 covers 15 residues. CDR1 and CDR2 from the germline V gene are KGHDR and SFDVKD. The CDR3 coding sequence is TGTGCCACCAGTGACCCCACAGGGAAACAAGAGACCCAGTACTTC. Translated: CATSDPTGKQETQYF.

The chain carries TRBV20-1 and TRBJ1-2; D possibly corresponds to TRBD1 (6 bases). The CDR3 loop spans 13 amino acids. Germline lookup yields CDR1 DFQATT and CDR2 SNEGSKA (reference sequence). Trimming took 0 bases from V and 7 from J, leaving 12 bases between them. Here the CDR3 reads CSARDSRGSGYTF. The CDR3 nucleotides are TGCAGTGCTAGAGATTCCAGGGGCTCTGGCTACACCTTC.

The chain combines TRBV3-1 with TRBJ2-3, with 8 bases that match TRBD2. Germline V gene data show CDR1 as LGHDT and CDR2 as YNNKEL (reference sequence). Trimming cost V 7 bases and J 6 bases; bases outside gene matches: 12. The length of the CDR3 is 15 residues. CDR3 in amino acids: CASKGGRLLEDTQYF. In DNA form, the CDR3 reads TGTGCCAGCAAAGGCGGGAGGCTCCTCGAGGATACGCAGTATTTT.

The rearrangement uses TRBV7-9 and TRBJ1-2, with a tentative D call TRBD1 (6 bases). The CDR3 sequence is 14 residues long. Germline CDR1 and CDR2: SEHNR and FQNEAQ (reference sequence). V lost 7 bases and J lost 5, with 17 bases in between. CDR3 nucleotide sequence: TGTGCCAGCACCCTAGGGGGTGGAGCGTATGGCTACACCTTC. Translation gives CASTLGGGAYGYTF.

This chain uses TRBV7-2 with TRBJ1-1; D is unresolved. Trimming cost V 4 bases and J 8 bases, with 11 bases left between them. The CDR3 has 12 amino acids. Germline V gene lookup returns CDR1 SGHTA and CDR2 FQGNSA. The CDR3: CASSWKGKEAFF. The DNA of the CDR3 is TGTGCCAGCAGCTGGAAGGGCAAAGAAGCTTTCTTT.